These 19 T cell receptor beta chains were all obtained from the same sample, sequenced in a study of T-cell reconstitution after alpha-beta-depleted transplantation in children. Unique molecular identifiers were used to barcode this TCRbeta library. TCRdb recomputed calls from the PCR reads with MiXCR, one row per CDR3 protein. Of about 640,000 distinct CDR3 sequences in the sample, 10% to 15% were seen once. This material consisted of PBMCs, mostly from graft donor cells, taken 360 days after TCRalphabeta/CD19-depleted stem cell transplant. These receptors originate from a male patient under 18 who had a stem cell transplant for acute myeloid leukemia, so the T cells may come from the graft donor.

The chain couples TRBV6-1 to TRBJ1-2; D remains unclear. V dropped 6 bases and J dropped 2 bases, with 10 bases sitting between them. Germline-derived CDR1 and CDR2 are MNHNS and SASEGT. The CDR3 length is 13 residues. This CDR3 reads CASRTGRNYGYTF. The CDR3 DNA reads TGTGCCAGCAGAACCGGGAGAAACTATGGCTACACCTTC.

The chain employs TRBV15 and TRBJ2-7; 12 bases match TRBD1. This CDR3 is built from 15 residues. The V and J ends lost 5 bases and 1 base, in that order; junction bases with no gene match: 3. CDR1 LNHNV and CDR2 YYDKDF come from the germline V gene (reference sequence). The CDR3 region is CATSAGQGASYEQYF. CDR3 nucleotide sequence: TGTGCCACCAGCGCGGGACAGGGGGCGTCCTACGAGCAGTACTTC.

This clonotype was seen more than once but under ten times. The V gene is TRBV7-6, the J gene TRBJ2-3; a weak D match, TRBD1 (6 bases). Trimming removed 1 base at V and 5 bases at J, with 10 bases between. CDR3 length: 14 residues. Looked up from germline, CDR1 is SGHVS and CDR2 is FNYEAQ. DNA of the CDR3: TGTGCCAGCAGCTTAGGTGGGGGCAAAGATACGCAGTATTTT. The encoded protein is CASSLGGGKDTQYF.

This clonotype has more than one count but fewer than ten. The chain uses TRBV7-2 and TRBJ2-2; D is possibly TRBD2 (6 bases). The ends were cut back, 7 bases at V and 5 bases at J, with 20 bases in the middle. CDR3 length equals 16 residues. The germline V gene encodes CDR1 SGHTA and CDR2 FQGNSA. The CDR3 is CASIDRAGLGTGELFF. The CDR3 DNA reads as TGTGCCAGCATCGATCGGGCGGGATTAGGGACCGGGGAGCTGTTTTTT.

This clonotype was observed many times. This chain's CDR3 is CASSLLSDGYTGELFF. DNA of the CDR3: TGTGCCAGCAGCCTTCTTTCGGACGGCTACACCGGGGAGCTGTTTTTT. This chain connects TRBV7-6 to TRBJ2-2; D not certain. This CDR3 spans 16 amino acids. Germline assignment: CDR1 SGHVS and CDR2 FNYEAQ. Trimming cost V 5 bases and J 3 bases, with 16 bases left between them.

This chain uses TRBV20-1 with TRBJ2-3, with 8 bases identical to TRBD2. From germline, CDR1 is DFQATT and CDR2 SNEGSKA (reference sequence). V dropped 5 bases and J dropped 7; count of bases not matched to a gene: 11. CDR3 length: 14 residues. CDR3 in amino acids: CSAAGLALTNTQYF. For the CDR3, the DNA is TGCAGTGCTGCCGGACTAGCACTTACCAATACGCAGTATTTT.

At least ten counts were recorded for this clonotype. V usage is TRBV5-1 and J usage is TRBJ2-1; 13 nucleotides line up with TRBD2. The germline V gene has CDR1 SGHRS and CDR2 YFSETQ. The CDR3 length is 17 residues. The junction had 5 bases not matched to a gene; V was cut back by 2 bases and J by 3 bases. In DNA, the CDR3 is TGCGCCAGCAGCTTCGGGACTAGCGGGACCAACTACAATGAGCAGTTCTTC. Its protein is CASSFGTSGTNYNEQFF.

The J gene is TRBJ1-6, the V gene TRBV20-1, with D hard to call. This CDR3 comprises 17 residues. CDR1 DFQATT and CDR2 SNEGSKA come from the germline V gene (reference sequence). The V gene lost 6 bases and the J gene lost 1 base, with 19 bases spanning the gap. DNA for the CDR3: TGCAGTGCATCCACCGTCGGGGTTGGGTCCTATAATTCACCCCTCCACTTT. It is translated as CSASTVGVGSYNSPLHF.

CDR3 sequence: CASSEIRLAGGLDEQFF. DNA of the CDR3: TGTGCCAGCAGTGAAATCCGACTAGCGGGAGGGTTGGATGAGCAGTTCTTC. V usage is TRBV2 and J usage is TRBJ2-1; 14 bases line up with TRBD2. The CDR3 sequence is 17 residues long. The ends lost 2 bases at V and 8 bases at J; junction bases unmatched: 8. Germline CDR1 SNHLY, CDR2 FYNNEI.

A few counts support this clonotype. The chain uses TRBV18 and TRBJ2-7, with a tentative D call TRBD2 (6 bases). V dropped 3 bases and J dropped 7 bases, with 13 bases sitting between them. Germline V gives CDR1 KGHSH, CDR2 LQKENI. The CDR3 is 13 amino acids. CDR3 nucleotide sequence: TGTGCCAGCTCACCTAGCGGTCTAGGGGAGCAGTACTTC. Its translation is CASSPSGLGEQYF.

The chain combines TRBV20-1 with TRBJ1-5; tentative D call: TRBD1 (5 bases). Germline V lookup: CDR1 DFQATT, CDR2 SNEGSKA (reference sequence). V was trimmed by 5 bases and J by 3 bases, leaving 17 bases between them. The length of the CDR3 is 15 residues. The CDR3 nucleotides read TGCAGTGCTTTAAATTGGGGCAGCCCCAATCAGCCCCAGCATTTT. Translation: CSALNWGSPNQPQHF.

The chain recombines TRBV11-2 with TRBJ2-5; TRBD2 might be the D (5 bases). CDR1 is SGHAT, CDR2 FQNNGV, per germline. V lost 5 bases and J 5 bases, leaving 12 bases between the germline ends. The CDR3 is made up of 13 amino acids. Here the CDR3 DNA reads TGTGCCAGCAGCCGACTATACGCGGAGACCCAGTACTTC. It translates to CASSRLYAETQYF.

The CDR3, as DNA: TGCAGTGCTCCCAAGACCCAGGGGGCTCTGAGCAATGAGCAGTTCTTC. This gives the protein CSAPKTQGALSNEQFF. The chain combines TRBV20-1 with TRBJ2-1; 8 bases align to TRBD1. Germline CDR1 DFQATT, CDR2 SNEGSKA (reference sequence). This CDR3 spans 16 amino acids. The junction had 15 bases not matched to a gene; V was cut back by 5 bases and J by 6 bases.

This sequence joins TRBV12-3 or TRBV12-4 and TRBJ2-7, with 10 bases fitting TRBD2. Trimming cost V 5 bases and J 0 bases; bases outside gene matches: 7. The CDR3 length is 16 residues. The CDR3, as DNA: TGTGCCAGCAGTAAGTCCGGGACTAGCGACTCCTACGAGCAGTACTTC. Its translation: CASSKSGTSDSYEQYF.

This clonotype was recorded a few times. The V and J genes are TRBV12-3 or TRBV12-4 and TRBJ2-7, with D perhaps TRBD2 (6 bases). This CDR3 has 12 residues. Between the trimmed V and J ends, which lost 8 bases and 2 bases, there was a span of 10 bases. The CDR3: CASGGNPYEQYF. DNA for the CDR3: TGTGCCAGCGGCGGGAACCCCTACGAGCAGTACTTC.

V gene TRBV24-1 combines with J gene TRBJ2-1, with 15 bases fitting TRBD2. Germline CDR1 and CDR2: KGHDR and SFDVKD. V was pared by 3 bases and J by 4 bases, with 6 bases of the junction left unmatched. The CDR3 length is 18 residues. Here the CDR3 reads CATSDPGTSGRKYNEQFF. DNA for the CDR3: TGTGCCACCAGTGATCCCGGGACTAGCGGGAGGAAATACAATGAGCAGTTCTTC.

This clonotype was found many times. The rearrangement uses TRBV20-1 and TRBJ2-2; D remains ambiguous. Germline CDR1 and CDR2: DFQATT and SNEGSKA (reference sequence). This CDR3 has 9 amino acids. This chain's CDR3 is CRFTGELFF. The DNA of the CDR3 is TGCAGATTCACCGGGGAGCTGTTTTTT.

In this sample, this clonotype turned up a few times. The chain combines TRBV29-1 with TRBJ2-7; D not resolved. Germline lookup yields CDR1 SQVTM and CDR2 ANQGSEA. The germline V and J ends were trimmed by 7 bases and 1 base, with 11 bases remaining between them. This CDR3 is 12 amino acids long. The CDR3 bases are TGCAGCGGAGCATGGGGTTCCTACGAGCAGTACTTC. Translated, it gives CSGAWGSYEQYF.

CDR3 in DNA: TGTGCCAGCAGCTCACGTCCCCGACTAGACCAATCCTACAATGAGCAGTTCTTC. Translating gives CASSSRPRLDQSYNEQFF. The rearrangement uses TRBV7-3 and TRBJ2-1; D is perhaps TRBD2 (6 bases). Germline loops: CDR1 SGHTA, CDR2 FQGTGA. This CDR3 region has 18 residues. V was trimmed by 4 bases and J by 1 base, leaving 20 bases between them.